These 27 T cell receptor beta chains share one sample of origin, sequenced in a study of shared clonotypes between healthy human individuals. Measured with immunoSEQ multiplex PCR; TCRdb has only the in-frame clones, and not every one. The profile shows about 2,500,000 clones, 85% to 95% of them singletons. Material: naive CD4+ T cells sorted from blood. Subset defined: CD45RA+ positively selected. Source of these receptors: a man between 18 and 35 years old in good health.

This chain links TRBV2 with TRBJ2-5; D may correspond to TRBD1 or TRBD2 (5 bases each). The germline V gene has CDR1 SNHLY and CDR2 FYNNEI. The CDR3 spans 16 residues. The germline V and J ends were trimmed by 7 bases and 5 bases, with 23 bases remaining between them. The CDR3 region is CASTLLRQPIAETQYF. In nucleotides, the CDR3 is TGTGCCAGCACCCTCCTCAGACAGCCGATAGCGGAGACCCAGTACTTC.

The chain carries TRBV6-6 and TRBJ2-7, with TRBD1 matching over 9 bases. Germline V CDR1 and CDR2: MNHNY, SVGAGI (reference sequence). The CDR3 is made up of 14 amino acids. V shed 5 bases and J 4 bases; nucleotides not matched to a gene: 6. CDR3 in amino acids: CASSRGQGRYEQYF. As DNA, the CDR3 is TGTGCCAGCAGTCGGGGACAGGGTCGTTACGAGCAGTACTTC.

In its sample, this clone was seen once. This chain joins TRBV5-4 and TRBJ1-6; D call uncertain. Looked up from germline, CDR1 is SGHNT and CDR2 is YYREEE (reference sequence). The CDR3 contains 11 residues. V lost 3 bases and J 7 bases, leaving 2 bases between the germline ends. The CDR3 DNA follows: TGTGCCAGCAGCTCAAATTCACCCCTCCACTTT. Residues: CASSSNSPLHF. The variable domain in full, completed from reference TRBV5-4 and TRBJ1-6, reads ETGVTQSPTHLIKTRGQQVTLRCSSQSGHNTVSWYQQALGQGPQFIFQYYREEENGRGNFPPRFSGLQFPNYSSELNVNALELDDSALYLCASSSNSPLHFGNGTRLTVT.

The rearrangement joins TRBV13 to TRBJ2-1; D may be TRBD2 (7 bases). V was pared by 6 bases and J by 6 bases, with 12 bases between. The CDR3 spans 13 residues. Germline V CDR1 and CDR2: PRHDT, FYEKMQ (reference sequence). The CDR3 sequence is CASRPRGANEQFF. The CDR3 coding sequence is TGTGCCAGCAGGCCCCGGGGGGCCAATGAGCAGTTCTTC.

This clone was found once. This CDR3 reads CAISELNDRGLSNQPQHF. The CDR3 DNA sequence: TGTGCCATCAGTGAATTGAATGACAGGGGACTTAGCAATCAGCCCCAGCATTTT. The chain uses TRBV10-3 and TRBJ1-5; 8 bases agree with TRBD1. With V trimmed by 3 bases and J by 0 bases, 10 bases remained unmatched. This CDR3 has 18 amino acids. Looked up from germline, CDR1 is ENHRY and CDR2 is SYGVKD.

Note on this clone: Other DNA sequences in the same sample also yield this CDR3. The chain employs TRBV7-8 and TRBJ1-5, with D maybe TRBD1 (5 bases). The V gene lost 2 bases and the J gene lost 2 bases, with 7 bases spanning the gap. The germline V gene encodes CDR1 SGHVS and CDR2 FQNEAQ. The length of the CDR3 is 14 residues. CDR3 in DNA: TGTGCCAGCAGCTTAAGGGACGGCAATCAGCCCCAGCATTTT. Protein product: CASSLRDGNQPQHF.

The J gene is TRBJ2-7, the V gene TRBV18; 8 bases map to TRBD1. The germline gives CDR1 KGHSH, CDR2 LQKENI. The ends lost 1 base at V and 4 bases at J; junction bases unmatched: 3. The CDR3 runs to 14 residues. CDR3: CASSPQQGVYEQYF. Written as DNA, the CDR3 is TGTGCCAGCTCACCACAACAGGGGGTGTACGAGCAGTACTTC.

This clone appeared a few times. This chain uses TRBV7-9 with TRBJ1-1, with D perhaps matching TRBD1 (6 bases). The CDR3 contains 14 residues. Germline V lookup: CDR1 SEHNR, CDR2 FQNEAQ (reference sequence). V lost 10 bases and J lost 6, with 21 bases in between. CDR3 protein: CATHLLGAGSEAFF. The CDR3 coding sequence is TGTGCCACCCACCTGCTGGGGGCCGGCTCTGAAGCTTTCTTT.

The genes are TRBV19 and TRBJ1-6, with D uncertain. The CDR3 is 14 amino acids. Trimming removed 8 bases at V and 6 bases at J, with 14 bases between. The germline V gene has CDR1 LNHDA and CDR2 SQIVND (reference sequence). CDR3 coding DNA: TGTGCCAGTCTCGAACGTCGGGGTAATTCACCCCTCCACTTT. This sequence encodes CASLERRGNSPLHF.

The V gene is TRBV2, the J gene TRBJ1-2; TRBD1 aligns across 8 bases. Germline loops: CDR1 SNHLY, CDR2 FYNNEI. V lost 6 bases to trimming and J lost 3 bases; unmatched junction nucleotides: 6. The CDR3 has 14 amino acids. This CDR3 is CASSRTGLDYGYTF. CDR3 coding DNA: TGTGCCAGCAGCCGGACAGGGTTGGACTATGGCTACACCTTC.

The V and J genes are TRBV5-4 and TRBJ1-1; D might be TRBD1 (5 bases). The germline V gene has CDR1 SGHNT and CDR2 YYREEE (reference sequence). The CDR3 sequence is 14 residues long. Trimming stripped 5 bases from V and 4 bases from J, with 15 bases between. Here the CDR3 reads CASSFPGRTTEAFF. CDR3 in DNA: TGTGCCAGCAGTTTTCCGGGACGGACCACTGAAGCTTTCTTT.

The table lists this clone with a count of one. V and J are TRBV21-1 and TRBJ1-6; the table's TRBD1 call for D was not verified on the DNA. TRBV21-1 is shown as a pseudogene. The CDR3 is 14 amino acids. The CDR3 nucleotides are TGTGCCAGCAGCAGGGACAGGTGGTATTCACCCCTCCACTTT. Residues: CASSRDRWYSPLHF.

This chain links TRBV6-5 with TRBJ1-6; D call uncertain. CDR1 MNHEY and CDR2 SVGAGI come from the germline V gene. This CDR3 is built from 12 residues. The V gene lost 9 bases and the J gene lost 8 bases, with 11 bases spanning the gap. The CDR3 bases are TGTGCCAGTTCACCGTCCTATTCACCCCTCCACTTT. It translates to CASSPSYSPLHF.

Regarding this clone: The sample holds other DNA sequences that translate to the same CDR3. The chain couples TRBV27 to TRBJ1-5, with D possibly matching TRBD1 (5 bases). The CDR3 covers 15 residues. From germline, CDR1 is MNHEY and CDR2 SMNVEV (reference sequence). Trimming took 4 bases from V and 0 from J, leaving 10 bases between them. The CDR3 region has the DNA TGTGCCAGCAGTTACGGGGGTTATAGCAATCAGCCCCAGCATTTT. Residues: CASSYGGYSNQPQHF.

The CDR3 DNA is TGCGCCAGCAGCTTGGTCCCTAGGGAATACACAGATACGCAGTATTTT. Translated: CASSLVPREYTDTQYF. The chain links TRBV5-1 to TRBJ2-3; D is uncertain. The CDR3 sequence is 16 residues long. Looked up from germline, CDR1 is SGHRS and CDR2 is YFSETQ. Trimming took 0 bases from V and 2 from J, leaving 13 bases between them.

The rearrangement links TRBV9 to TRBJ2-7; D call uncertain. This CDR3 spans 14 amino acids. With 3 bases removed from V and 5 bases from J, the gap between germline ends came to 15 bases. Germline lookup yields CDR1 SGDLS and CDR2 YYNGEE. The CDR3 DNA is TGTGCCAGCAGCGAACAGCCGAATACGGACGAGCAGTACTTC. This gives the protein CASSEQPNTDEQYF.

The count of this clone is one. This rearrangement joins TRBV5-4 to TRBJ1-2; 7 bases map to TRBD1. Germline values: CDR1 SGHNT, CDR2 YYREEE (reference sequence). V trimming: 8 bases; J trimming: 5 bases; junction bases outside the gene matches: 3. The CDR3 has 11 residues. CDR3 nucleotide sequence: TGTGCCAGTGGACAGGAGTATGGCTACACCTTC. This gives the protein CASGQEYGYTF. Combining the CDR3 with reference TRBV5-4 and TRBJ1-2 gives the whole variable domain ETGVTQSPTHLIKTRGQQVTLRCSSQSGHNTVSWYQQALGQGPQFIFQYYREEENGRGNFPPRFSGLQFPNYSSELNVNALELDDSALYLCASGQEYGYTFGSGTRLTVV.

In nucleotides, the CDR3 is TGTGCCAGCAGCGTTGATATGGTGAACACCGGGGAGCTGTTTTTT. It yields the protein CASSVDMVNTGELFF. V and J are TRBV5-4 and TRBJ2-2; no firm D call. CDR1 and CDR2 from the germline V gene are SGHNT and YYREEE (reference sequence). This CDR3 contains 15 residues. V was shortened by 4 bases and J by 1 base, with 11 bases between the two germline ends. The whole variable domain, filled in from reference TRBV5-4 and TRBJ2-2, reads ETGVTQSPTHLIKTRGQQVTLRCSSQSGHNTVSWYQQALGQGPQFIFQYYREEENGRGNFPPRFSGLQFPNYSSELNVNALELDDSALYLCASSVDMVNTGELFFGEGSRLTVL.

The J gene is TRBJ2-1, the V gene TRBV19; D not resolved. The CDR3 has 13 amino acids. The V end lost 1 base, the J end lost 6 bases, and 7 bases lay between the germline ends. CDR1 is LNHDA and CDR2 is SQIVND in the germline V gene (reference sequence). This CDR3 reads CASSIGTVNEQFF. CDR3 DNA: TGTGCCAGTAGTATAGGGACGGTCAATGAGCAGTTCTTC.

The rearrangement links TRBV10-2 to TRBJ2-5; either TRBD1 or TRBD2 may supply D (7 bases each). Trimming left V 6 bases short and J 6 bases short, with 17 bases between. Germline assignment: CDR1 WSHSY and CDR2 SAAADI. The CDR3 is made up of 14 amino acids. The CDR3 region is CASSTGEGMQTQYF. CDR3 DNA sequence: TGCGCCAGCAGCACAGGGGAGGGGATGCAGACCCAGTACTTC.

The chain is built from TRBV11-2 and TRBJ2-1; 8 bases line up with TRBD2. CDR1 and CDR2 from the germline V gene are SGHAT and FQNNGV. The trim removed 5 bases at V and 3 bases at J, leaving 9 bases unmatched. This CDR3 is 16 amino acids long. Here the CDR3 reads CASSPLGAGDYNEQFF. CDR3 DNA sequence: TGTGCCAGCAGCCCCCTCGGAGCGGGAGACTACAATGAGCAGTTCTTC.

The chain joins TRBV9 to TRBJ1-1; possible D gene TRBD1, 6 bases. The ends were cut back, 2 bases at V and 5 bases at J, with 13 bases in the middle. The CDR3 consists of 14 residues. From germline, CDR1 is SGDLS and CDR2 YYNGEE. CDR3 sequence: CASSVQAGETEAFF. DNA of the CDR3: TGTGCCAGCAGCGTTCAGGCAGGGGAAACTGAAGCTTTCTTT.

The chain couples TRBV5-1 to TRBJ2-2; 7 bases agree with TRBD1. With V trimmed by 4 bases and J by 3 bases, 6 bases remained unmatched. The CDR3 has 15 residues. Per germline, CDR1 SGHRS and CDR2 YFSETQ. The CDR3 loop is CASSHRGGDTGELFF. DNA for the CDR3: TGCGCCAGCAGCCACAGGGGCGGTGACACCGGGGAGCTGTTTTTT.

The chain is built from TRBV19 and TRBJ2-7, with a weak D call TRBD2 (5 bases). The CDR3 covers 13 residues. The germline CDR1 and CDR2 sequences are LNHDA and SQIVND (reference sequence). Between the trimmed V and J ends, which lost 7 bases and 2 bases, there was a span of 12 bases. CDR3 protein: CASTREGTYEQYF. DNA of the CDR3: TGTGCCAGTACCCGAGAGGGCACCTACGAGCAGTACTTC.

The chain employs TRBV7-9 and TRBJ2-3; the match to TRBD1 covers 10 bases. V gave up 5 bases and J gave up 5 bases; unmatched junction bases: 1. Germline V gene sequence: CDR1 SEHNR, CDR2 FQNEAQ (reference sequence). There are 13 residues in the CDR3. CDR3 DNA: TGTGCCAGCAGCGGGACAGGGGTAGATACGCAGTATTTT. Translation: CASSGTGVDTQYF. Variable domain in full (rest from reference TRBV7-9 and TRBJ2-3): DTGVSQNPRHKITKRGQNVTFRCDPISEHNRLYWYRQTLGQGPEFLTYFQNEAQLEKSRLLSDRFSAERPKGSFSTLEIQRTEQGDSAMYLCASSGTGVDTQYFGPGTRLTVL.

This chain joins TRBV5-1 and TRBJ1-3, with D perhaps matching TRBD1 (5 bases). Trimming pared 1 base from V and 4 bases from J, leaving 9 bases between. The germline gives CDR1 SGHRS, CDR2 YFSETQ. The CDR3 has 14 residues. The CDR3 loop is CASSLLGEGNTIYF. As DNA, the CDR3 is TGCGCCAGCAGCTTGTTGGGGGAAGGAAACACCATATATTTT.

The V call is TRBV19, the J call TRBJ2-1, with D unclear. This CDR3 contains 14 residues. Germline assignment: CDR1 LNHDA and CDR2 SQIVND (reference sequence). The V and J ends lost 5 bases and 7 bases respectively, with 15 bases between them. The CDR3 sequence: CASSPLNSRNEQFF. CDR3 bases: TGTGCCAGTAGTCCCTTGAACTCTCGTAATGAGCAGTTCTTC. Complete variable domain (other parts from reference TRBV19 and TRBJ2-1): DGGITQSPKYLFRKEGQNVTLSCEQNLNHDAMYWYRQDPGQGLRLIYYSQIVNDFQKGDIAEGYSVSREKKESFPLTVTSAQKNPTAFYLCASSPLNSRNEQFFGPGTRLTVL.